These 23 T cell receptor beta chains came from one sample sequenced in a study of cytomegalovirus exposure and HLA in healthy donors (TCRdb year 2017). Library prep was done by the immunoSEQ multiplex PCR assay. A mixture of 60 forward primers for TCR Vbeta segments and 13 reverse primers for TCR Jbeta segments was used in the multiplex PCR. The clones in this table, taken by TCRdb from immuneACCESS, are in-frame only. Not every clone is retained; where verified, under half of the shortfall comes from an unresolved V gene, and the cause of the rest is unknown. The sample table contains around 150,000 clones; only one count was recorded for approximately 80% of them. The ten largest clones add up to about 2.4% of the sample. The sequenced sample consisted of PBMCs. The receptors were sampled from a woman in her thirties or forties in good health and CMV-seropositive.

The J gene is TRBJ2-1, the V gene TRBV27; 13 bases line up with TRBD2. The CDR3 contains 18 residues. Germline V gene lookup returns CDR1 MNHEY and CDR2 SMNVEV (reference sequence). The V gene end was trimmed by 8 bases and the J gene end by 0 bases; junction bases not matched to a gene: 10. The CDR3: CASALWTSGGSSYNEQFF. CDR3 DNA: TGTGCCAGCGCACTTTGGACTAGCGGGGGAAGCTCCTACAATGAGCAGTTCTTC.

This clone has a single count. The chain combines TRBV5-1 with TRBJ2-1, with 7 bases aligning to TRBD2. This CDR3 contains 14 residues. After removal of 2 bases from V and 3 bases from J, the junction contained 2 bases not matched to a gene. Germline V gene lookup returns CDR1 SGHRS and CDR2 YFSETQ. In DNA, the CDR3 is TGCGCCAGCAGCTTAAGCGGGAACTACAATGAGCAGTTCTTC. This gives the protein CASSLSGNYNEQFF.

This clone is a singleton in its sample. The rearrangement joins TRBV27 to TRBJ1-6, with 8 positions matching TRBD1. The length of the CDR3 is 17 residues. Germline loops: CDR1 MNHEY, CDR2 SMNVEV (reference sequence). V shed 8 bases, J shed 8 bases, and the junction held 17 bases outside the gene matches. CDR3 nucleotides: TGTGCCAGCGCCCTTGCGGCCAGGGGGCAGCGGTATTCACCCCTCCACTTT. It codes for CASALAARGQRYSPLHF.

This sequence joins TRBV9 and TRBJ2-3, with 8 bases aligning to TRBD1. J gave up 1 base and V 3 bases, and 7 bases lay outside the gene matches. In germline, CDR1 is SGDLS, CDR2 YYNGEE. The CDR3 loop spans 16 amino acids. The CDR3 nucleotides are TGTGCCAGCAGCGGAAGGGGGGACAGGCGCACAGATACGCAGTATTTT. It codes for CASSGRGDRRTDTQYF.

In its sample, this clone was seen once. V gene TRBV7-2 combines with J gene TRBJ1-1, with D unresolved. This CDR3 region has 14 residues. V gave up 4 bases and J gave up 5 bases, with 14 bases separating them. Per the germline V gene, CDR1 is SGHTA and CDR2 is FQGNSA. CDR3 protein: CASSSRQTGTEAFF. In DNA form, the CDR3 reads TGTGCCAGCAGCTCCCGACAAACGGGAACTGAAGCTTTCTTT.

The chain links TRBV5-1 to TRBJ2-7; 7 positions agree with TRBD1. V trimming: 3 bases; J trimming: 5 bases; junction bases outside the gene matches: 2. The CDR3 runs to 12 residues. CDR1 is SGHRS and CDR2 is YFSETQ in the germline V gene. CDR3 region: CASSYTGDEQYF. CDR3 in DNA: TGCGCCAGCAGCTATACAGGGGACGAGCAGTACTTC.

The rearrangement joins TRBV18 to TRBJ2-5; TRBD2 matches at 7 bases. V shed 3 bases and J 2 bases; nucleotides not matched to a gene: 6. CDR3 length: 15 amino acids. CDR1 is KGHSH and CDR2 is LQKENI in the germline V gene. CDR3: CASSPRGLDQETQYF. In DNA, the CDR3 is TGTGCCAGCTCACCCAGAGGACTAGATCAAGAGACCCAGTACTTC.

This clone was recorded only once. This sequence joins TRBV2 and TRBJ1-6; D unclear. This CDR3 is 13 amino acids long. The germline CDR1 and CDR2 sequences are SNHLY and FYNNEI. Between the trimmed V and J ends, which lost 9 bases and 9 bases, there was a span of 15 bases. As DNA, the CDR3 is TGTGCCAGAGAGAGGGAATTTCGTTCACCCCTCCACTTT. The encoded protein is CAREREFRSPLHF. Complete variable domain (other parts from reference TRBV2 and TRBJ1-6): EPEVTQTPSHQVTQMGQEVILRCVPISNHLYFYWYRQILGQKVEFLVSFYNNEISEKSEIFDDQFSVERPDGSNFTLKIRSTKLEDSAMYFCAREREFRSPLHFGNGTRLTVT.

The rearrangement links TRBV5-1 to TRBJ1-1; 9 bases agree with TRBD1. This CDR3 has 15 amino acids. V shed 2 bases, J shed 2 bases, and the junction held 4 bases outside the gene matches. Germline V gene data show CDR1 as SGHRS and CDR2 as YFSETQ. The CDR3: CASSFRTGANTEAFF. CDR3 bases: TGCGCCAGCAGCTTTCGGACAGGGGCTAACACTGAAGCTTTCTTT.

This clone appeared a single time. This chain connects TRBV7-2 to TRBJ1-2, with D possibly TRBD1 on 6 matching bases. CDR3 length: 14 residues. Trimming took off 2 bases at V and 8 bases at J, with 15 bases between the two ends. Germline-derived CDR1 and CDR2 are SGHTA and FQGNSA. The DNA of the CDR3 is TGTGCCAGCAGCTTAATTGGACAGAAATTGGGCTACACCTTC. Protein: CASSLIGQKLGYTF.

V gene TRBV10-3 combines with J gene TRBJ2-7, with 8 nucleotides matching TRBD2. The CDR3 covers 15 residues. V dropped 4 bases and J dropped 7; count of bases not matched to a gene: 12. Germline CDR1 reads ENHRY; CDR2 reads SYGVKD. CDR3 nucleotide sequence: TGTGCCATCAGTGTCCTCCTCGGGGGGGGCGAAGAGCAGTACTTC. Protein product: CAISVLLGGGEEQYF.

The J gene is TRBJ1-1, the V gene TRBV7-2, with a weak D call TRBD1 (5 bases). Germline CDR1 and CDR2: SGHTA and FQGNSA. This CDR3 spans 13 amino acids. V was clipped by 5 bases and J by 1 base, with 8 bases between them. In DNA form, the CDR3 reads TGTGCCAGCAGCCTCAGGGCGAACACTGAAGCTTTCTTT. Amino acids: CASSLRANTEAFF. The whole variable domain, filled in from reference TRBV7-2 and TRBJ1-1, reads GAGVSQSPSNKVTEKGKDVELRCDPISGHTALYWYRQSLGQGLEFLIYFQGNSAPDKSGLPSDRFSAERTGGSVSTLTIQRTQQEDSAVYLCASSLRANTEAFFGQGTRLTVV.

This clone has a single count. The chain recombines TRBV9 with TRBJ2-7, with D perhaps matching TRBD2 (6 bases). With 0 bases removed from V and 3 bases from J, the gap between germline ends came to 13 bases. Looked up from germline, CDR1 is SGDLS and CDR2 is YYNGEE. This CDR3 spans 15 amino acids. Here the CDR3 DNA reads TGTGCCAGCAGCGTAGAAGAGGGAGGACACTACGAGCAGTACTTC. It yields the protein CASSVEEGGHYEQYF. Supplemented by reference TRBV9 and TRBJ2-7, the full variable domain reads DSGVTQTPKHLITATGQRVTLRCSPRSGDLSVYWYQQSLDQGLQFLIQYYNGEERAKGNILERFSAQQFPDLHSELNLSSLELGDSALYFCASSVEEGGHYEQYFGPGTRLTVT.

The genes are TRBV6-6 and TRBJ1-5; D possibly corresponds to TRBD1 (5 bases). The CDR3 has 16 residues. Trimming left V 1 base short and J 0 bases short, with 10 bases between. Germline V gives CDR1 MNHNY, CDR2 SVGAGI (reference sequence). This CDR3 is CASSYFTGFSNQPQHF. As DNA, the CDR3 is TGTGCCAGCAGTTACTTTACAGGATTTAGCAATCAGCCCCAGCATTTT.

This chain links TRBV5-1 with TRBJ1-4; D remains unclear. Per germline, CDR1 SGHRS and CDR2 YFSETQ. V lost 1 base and J 6 bases, leaving 16 bases between the germline ends. This CDR3 region has 16 residues. The CDR3 nucleotides read TGCGCCAGCAGCTTGAGTACGGGGTTCCGAGATGAAAAACTGTTTTTT. This gives the protein CASSLSTGFRDEKLFF. The full variable domain, rest sourced from reference TRBV5-1 and TRBJ1-4, is KAGVTQTPRYLIKTRGQQVTLSCSPISGHRSVSWYQQTPGQGLQFLFEYFSETQRNKGNFPGRFSGRQFSNSRSEMNVSTLELGDSALYLCASSLSTGFRDEKLFFGSGTQLSVL.

The chain recombines TRBV27 with TRBJ2-7; TRBD2 matches at 10 bases. CDR3 size: 15 residues. The J segment lost 4 bases and the V segment lost 4 bases, leaving 7 bases of the junction unmatched. Germline CDR1 and CDR2: MNHEY and SMNVEV (reference sequence). CDR3 region: CASSSSAGGLYEQYF. Here the CDR3 DNA reads TGTGCCAGCAGTTCCTCAGCGGGGGGGCTTTACGAGCAGTACTTC.

The V gene is TRBV10-2, the J gene TRBJ2-1; 8 bases align to TRBD2. V was clipped by 3 bases and J by 4 bases; unmatched bases: 5. Germline-derived CDR1 and CDR2 are WSHSY and SAAADI. This CDR3 contains 15 residues. CDR3 nucleotide sequence: TGCGCCAGCAGTGAAGACGGGGGGGGTTACAATGAGCAGTTCTTC. Translating gives CASSEDGGGYNEQFF.

This chain links TRBV25-1 with TRBJ1-4; possibly TRBD1 for D (6 bases). Germline V CDR1 and CDR2: MGHDK, SYGVNS. This CDR3 is built from 15 residues. Trimming removed 0 bases from V and 8 bases from J, with 13 bases in between. This CDR3 reads CASSEYAGDSEKLFF. The DNA of the CDR3 is TGTGCCAGCAGTGAATATGCAGGGGATTCAGAAAAACTGTTTTTT. Based on the CDR3 plus reference TRBV25-1 and TRBJ1-4, the full variable domain is EADIYQTPRYLVIGTGKKITLECSQTMGHDKMYWYQQDPGMELHLIHYSYGVNSTEKGDLSSESTVSRIRTEHFPLTLESARPSHTSQYLCASSEYAGDSEKLFFGSGTQLSVL.

The rearrangement uses TRBV27 and TRBJ1-2, with D possibly matching TRBD1 (6 bases). V gave up 5 bases and J gave up 8 bases, with 18 bases separating them. CDR3 length: 14 amino acids. CDR1 and CDR2 (germline): MNHEY, SMNVEV (reference sequence). CDR3 coding DNA: TGTGCCAGCAGTCCCTGGCAGCAGGGGAAGGGCTACACCTTC. Translating it yields CASSPWQQGKGYTF.

The V and J genes are TRBV2 and TRBJ1-1; D unresolved. Per germline, CDR1 SNHLY and CDR2 FYNNEI. Between the trimmed V and J ends, which lost 3 bases and 5 bases, there was a span of 13 bases. The CDR3 is 14 residues long. CDR3 DNA sequence: TGTGCCAGCAGTGAGGAGGGAGGAGCGACTGAAGCTTTCTTT. Its translation is CASSEEGGATEAFF.

Comment on this clone: At one boundary the junction diverges from the germline segment, which might be a read error. This rearrangement joins TRBV6-1 to TRBJ1-1; tentative D call: TRBD1 (6 bases). This CDR3 is built from 14 residues. Germline CDR1 and CDR2: MNHNS and SASEGT. CDR3 in amino acids: CASQGRGHAFEASF. CDR3 coding DNA: TGTGCCAGCCAAGGCAGGGGTCACGCTTTTGAAGCTTCCTTT.

For this clone: A read error may produce the germline difference seen at one junction end. The chain has TRBV10-3 and TRBJ2-2; the D gene is possibly TRBD2 (6 bases). The CDR3 is 16 residues long. The germline CDR1 and CDR2 sequences are ENHRY and SYGVKD. CDR3 in DNA: TGTGCCATCAGTGATCGTCGCGGGAAGTGGTTCGGGGGGCTGTTTTTT. This translates into CAISDRRGKWFGGLFF.

This clone was counted a single time. The CDR3 region has the DNA TGTGCCAGCTCGACCGGACCAGGGGGGAACTATGGCTACACCTTC. Translating it yields CASSTGPGGNYGYTF. The V and J genes are TRBV18 and TRBJ1-2; 7 bases agree with TRBD1. CDR1 and CDR2 (germline): KGHSH, LQKENI. The CDR3 contains 15 residues. V gave up 6 bases and J gave up 2 bases; unmatched junction bases: 9.